This entry lists 19 T cell receptor delta chains sequenced from one sample in a study of γδ T cells in repeated Plasmodium falciparum infection. TCRdb fed the multiplex PCR reads into CATT to redo clone calling. The sample includes 75,000 to 95,000 delta-chain clones, roughly 0.98% of them seen just once. Bulk repertoires came from Vgamma9/Vdelta2+ or Vdelta2-negative gammadelta T cells flow-sorted from PBMC. Source material: gamma-delta T cells from blood. The receptors here all came from a pool of human donors (malaria-infected and uninfected, not separated).

This clone has a handful of counts. The TCRdb record carries a much larger clone's protein, which differs from this DNA's translation at residue 4; a read error is the likely cause, and the protein listed here is the DNA translation. The rearrangement joins TRDV1 to TRDJ1; TRDD3 aligns across 8 bases. TCRdb does not report a J gene; here it was assigned by matching the DNA to germline references. This CDR3 is built from 19 residues. Germline CDR1 is TSWWSYY and CDR2 is QGS. The CDR3 bases are TGTGCTCTTAGGGACCTCTACCACTACCGTGGGGGATACACCGATAAACTCATCTTT. Its protein product is CALRDLYHYRGGYTDKLIF.

For this clone: For this DNA, TCRdb reports the protein of a much larger clone, which diverges at residue 16, most likely from a read error; the protein presented here is translated directly from the DNA. J is TRDJ1 and V is TRDV3; 11 bases agree with TRDD3. No J gene was available from TCRdb, and it was assigned here by a germline match of the DNA. CDR3 length: 24 amino acids. J lost 0 bases, V lost 2 bases, and 32 bases had no gene match. The V gene's germline CDR1 is TVYSNPD and CDR2 GDNSRS (reference sequence). CDR3 DNA sequence: TGTGCCTTTTCAGTTCAAGACTGGGGGATATACCACTCCGCTACAGCATTCTACACCGATAAACTCATCTTT. This translates into CAFSVQDWGIYHSATAFYTDKLIF. Full variable domain (outside the CDR3, taken from reference TRDV3 and TRDJ1): CDKVTQSSPDQTVASGSEVVLLCTYDTVYSNPDLFWYRIRPDYSFQFVFYGDNSRSEGADFTQGRFSVKHILTQKAFHLVISPVRTEDSATYYCAFSVQDWGIYHSATAFYTDKLIFGKGTRVTVEP.

This clone was recorded a few times. The protein given by TCRdb reflects a much larger clone and differs at residue 19 from this DNA's translation, likely from a read error; the protein shown is the DNA's translation. The chain has TRDV1 and TRDJ1; TRDD2 might be the D (9 bases). The CDR3 sequence is 24 residues long. CDR1 TSWWSYY and CDR2 QGS come from the germline V gene. Deletions cut 2 bases from V and 3 bases from J, with 40 bases between. The CDR3 bases are TGTGCTCTTGGGGAAAAGGTGAGCCCCTTCCTACTACATTACTGGGGGCCGGACGCCGATAAACTCATCTTT. It yields the protein CALGEKVSPFLLHYWGPDADKLIF.

This clone was seen only a few times. TCRdb shows a much larger clone's protein in place of this DNA's translation, and the two differ at residue 12, likely through a read error; the protein shown is translated from the DNA. The rearrangement joins TRDV1 to TRDJ1; D is perhaps TRDD3 (7 bases). In the absence of a J gene in TCRdb, the DNA was matched to germline to assign it here. The CDR3 extends over 19 amino acids. CDR1 is TSWWSYY and CDR2 is QGS in the germline V gene. Deletions cut 2 bases from V and 3 bases from J, with 25 bases between. Here the CDR3 reads CALGEKAPTLGGTADKLIF. CDR3 sequence (DNA): TGTGCTCTTGGGGAAAAGGCTCCTACGCTGGGGGGTACGGCCGATAAACTCATCTTT.

This clone was observed many times. The amino acid sequence in TCRdb belongs to a much larger clone and departs from this DNA's translation at residue 14, likely a sequencing read error; the sequence shown is translated from the DNA. The chain employs TRDV1 and TRDJ1; D may be TRDD2 (7 bases). Trimming removed 3 bases at V and 4 bases at J, with 33 bases between. The CDR3 is 21 residues long. Germline CDR1 reads TSWWSYY; CDR2 reads QGS. CDR3 protein: CALGEVFLPSTLGTNSDKLIF. The CDR3 DNA sequence: TGTGCTCTTGGGGAGGTATTCCTACCCTCAACGCTGGGGACCAATAGCGATAAACTCATCTTT.

On this clone: A read error likely explains this, since a far larger clone differs by one base. The same CDR3 can be traced to other DNA sequences in this sample. This rearrangement joins TRDV2 to TRDJ1; 8 nucleotides line up with TRDD3. The J gene comes from matching the DNA to germline here; TCRdb lacks it. The germline gives CDR1 GEAIGNYY, CDR2 EKD. The CDR3 is 16 residues long. J was trimmed by 0 bases and V by 2 bases; bases with no gene match: 7. This CDR3 is CACDRVLGAYTDKLIF. The CDR3 nucleotides read TGTGCCTGTGACAGGGTACTGGGGGCCTACACCGATAAACTCATCTTT.

As for this clone: The protein in TCRdb stems from a much larger clone and differs at residue 7 from this DNA's translation, likely a read error; here the protein is translated from the DNA. V is TRDV1 and J is TRDJ1, with 12 nucleotides matching TRDD3. Here the J gene came from matching the DNA to germline, since TCRdb omits it. The V gene end was trimmed by 1 base and the J gene end by 4 bases; junction bases not matched to a gene: 25. This CDR3 spans 23 amino acids. Germline-derived CDR1 and CDR2 are TSWWSYY and QGS. DNA for the CDR3: TGTGCTCTTGGGGAACCGCCTTTTTCTACGCGCGCTGGGGGATACGCGAATAGCGATAAACTCATCTTT. Translating it yields CALGEPPFSTRAGGYANSDKLIF.

This clone was recorded at least ten times. V gene TRDV2 combines with J gene TRDJ1; 13 bases match TRDD3. CDR1 and CDR2 from the germline V gene are GEAIGNYY and EKD. J was trimmed by 3 bases and V by 0 bases; bases with no gene match: 9. The CDR3 runs to 18 residues. CDR3 region: CACDTLVLGDTRADKLIF. The CDR3 DNA is TGTGCCTGTGACACCCTAGTACTGGGGGATACGCGCGCCGATAAACTCATCTTT.

This clone turned up a few times. For this DNA, TCRdb reports the protein of a much larger clone, which diverges at residue 3, most likely from a read error; the protein presented here is translated directly from the DNA. The chain recombines TRDV2 with TRDJ2; 9 bases line up with TRDD3. Germline-derived CDR1 and CDR2 are GEAIGNYY and EKD. The CDR3 length is 16 residues. As DNA, the CDR3 is TGTGCCCGTGACACCGTGGGGGATACTTTGACAGCACAACTCTTCTTT. Protein sequence: CARDTVGDTLTAQLFF.

On this clone itself: The protein in TCRdb stems from a much larger clone and differs at residue 5 from this DNA's translation, likely a read error; here the protein is translated from the DNA. The chain recombines TRDV2 with TRDJ3, with unresolved D. Here the J gene came from matching the DNA to germline, since TCRdb omits it. The CDR3 has 18 amino acids. Germline assignment: CDR1 GEAIGNYY and CDR2 EKD. V was trimmed by 2 bases and J by 0 bases, leaving 13 bases between them. CDR3 nucleotides: TGTGCCTGTGACATCGTTACTAAAAGCTCCTGGGACACCCGACAGATGTTTTTC. Encoded protein: CACDIVTKSSWDTRQMFF.

For this clone: TCRdb shows a much larger clone's protein in place of this DNA's translation, and the two differ at residue 15, likely through a read error; the protein shown is translated from the DNA. The rearrangement joins TRDV1 to TRDJ1, with TRDD3 identical over 7 bases. TCRdb is silent on the J gene; assignment here came from matching the DNA to germline. The V and J ends lost 2 bases and 0 bases, in that order; junction bases with no gene match: 21. This CDR3 is built from 21 residues. The V gene's germline CDR1 is TSWWSYY and CDR2 QGS. The CDR3 reads CALGEISRYWGTERNTDKLIF. As DNA, the CDR3 is TGTGCTCTTGGGGAAATTTCCCGCTACTGGGGAACAGAGAGGAACACCGATAAACTCATCTTT.

This clone was counted only a few times. With a far larger clone one base away, a read error is the likely cause. The sample carries other DNA sequences with the same CDR3. The rearrangement joins TRDV2 to TRDJ1; 10 bases fit TRDD3. Germline CDR1 GEAIGNYY, CDR2 EKD. Germline trimming cut 3 bases from V and 2 bases from J; bases unmatched to any gene: 11. This CDR3 contains 17 residues. For the CDR3, the DNA is TGTGCCTGTGACCTGGTCCTGGGGGATAGCACGACCGATAAACTCATCTTT. This gives the protein CACDLVLGDSTTDKLIF.

About this clone itself: TCRdb's listed protein matches a much larger clone and diverges from this DNA's translation at residue 10, likely through a read error; the protein shown comes from the DNA. The chain is built from TRDV1 and TRDJ1; D assignment may be TRDD2 or TRDD3 (5 bases each). V shed 5 bases and J shed 0 bases, with 25 bases lying between them. From germline, CDR1 is TSWWSYY and CDR2 QGS. The CDR3 is made up of 19 amino acids. The CDR3 loop reads CALGSFIRGLRSYTDKLIF. The CDR3 DNA reads as TGTGCTCTTGGGTCCTTCATCCGGGGACTCCGATCGTACACCGATAAACTCATCTTT.

The sample holds many counts of this clone. This CDR3 is CACDTKFRVSGGYMPWDTRQMFF. DNA of the CDR3: TGTGCCTGTGACACCAAGTTCCGCGTTTCTGGGGGATATATGCCCTGGGACACCCGACAGATGTTTTTC. The chain couples TRDV2 to TRDJ3, with 10 bases matching TRDD3. J was trimmed by 2 bases and V by 0 bases; bases with no gene match: 18. Per germline, CDR1 GEAIGNYY and CDR2 EKD. This CDR3 is built from 23 residues.

Ten or more counts support this clone. The V gene is TRDV1, the J gene TRDJ1; 12 positions agree with TRDD3. CDR1 TSWWSYY and CDR2 QGS come from the germline V gene. Trimming at V came to 8 bases and at J to 0 bases, leaving 19 bases not matched to a gene. The CDR3 spans 20 residues. The CDR3 loop is CALKVLRPGGYAPYTDKLIF. The CDR3 bases are TGTGCTCTTAAAGTACTCCGGCCTGGGGGATACGCCCCGTACACCGATAAACTCATCTTT.

Worth noting for this clone: The protein in TCRdb stems from a much larger clone and differs at residue 12 from this DNA's translation, likely a read error; here the protein is translated from the DNA. The chain has TRDV1 and TRDJ1, with D possibly matching TRDD3 (5 bases). The J gene, not given by TCRdb, was assigned here from a germline match of the nucleotide sequence. The CDR3 runs to 19 residues. V was pared by 3 bases and J by 3 bases, with 26 bases between. Germline V CDR1 and CDR2: TSWWSYY, QGS. CDR3 protein: CALGEPPGVIPRYADKLIF. The CDR3 region has the DNA TGTGCTCTTGGGGAGCCGCCGGGGGTTATCCCCCGGTACGCCGATAAACTCATCTTT.

For this clone: The protein recorded in TCRdb matches a much larger clone and deviates from this DNA's translation at residue 10, suggesting a read error; the protein here is obtained by translating the DNA. The chain is built from TRDV1 and TRDJ1; 10 nucleotides match TRDD3. There are 19 residues in the CDR3. Germline CDR1 and CDR2: TSWWSYY and QGS. V lost 3 bases to trimming and J lost 0 bases; unmatched junction nucleotides: 13. The CDR3 DNA reads as TGTGCTCTTGGGGACCGCGACTGGGGGATGCCCAGAAACACCGATAAACTCATCTTT. It yields the protein CALGDRDWGMPRNTDKLIF.

There are a few counts of this clone. TCRdb lists the protein of a much larger clone for this DNA, which differs at residue 12, so this is likely a read error; the protein given here is translated from the DNA itself. The chain is built from TRDV1 and TRDJ1, with no clear D. Germline CDR1 and CDR2: TSWWSYY and QGS. The CDR3 is 18 amino acids. The ends were cut back, 2 bases at V and 1 base at J, with 20 bases in the middle. CDR3 DNA sequence: TGTGCTCTTGGGGAAGCCCTAGGGGTGGAGAGACGCACCGATAAACTCATCTTT. Translated, it gives CALGEALGVERRTDKLIF.

This clone has just a few counts. TCRdb has a much larger clone's protein, which differs at residue 22 from the translation of this DNA, likely because of a read error; what is shown is the protein translated from the DNA. The chain recombines TRDV1 with TRDJ1; 11 nucleotides line up with TRDD3. The CDR3 consists of 23 residues. From germline, CDR1 is TSWWSYY and CDR2 QGS. The CDR3 loop is CALGERGASYTYATLGDTRELTF. DNA for the CDR3: TGTGCTCTTGGGGAACGGGGGGCTTCCTACACCTACGCGACCCTGGGGGATACAAGGGAACTCACCTTT.